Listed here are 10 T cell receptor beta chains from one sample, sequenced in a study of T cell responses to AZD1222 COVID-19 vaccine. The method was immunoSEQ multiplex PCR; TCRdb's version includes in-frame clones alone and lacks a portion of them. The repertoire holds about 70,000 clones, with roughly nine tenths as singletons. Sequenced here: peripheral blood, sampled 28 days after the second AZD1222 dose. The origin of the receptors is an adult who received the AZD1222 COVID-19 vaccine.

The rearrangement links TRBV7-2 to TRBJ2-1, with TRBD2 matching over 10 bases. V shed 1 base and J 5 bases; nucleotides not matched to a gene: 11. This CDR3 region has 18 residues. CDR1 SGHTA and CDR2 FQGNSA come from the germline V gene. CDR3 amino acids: CASSLVRWSGRAHNEQFF. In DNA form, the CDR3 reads TGTGCCAGCAGCTTAGTGCGGTGGAGCGGGAGGGCCCACAATGAGCAGTTCTTC.

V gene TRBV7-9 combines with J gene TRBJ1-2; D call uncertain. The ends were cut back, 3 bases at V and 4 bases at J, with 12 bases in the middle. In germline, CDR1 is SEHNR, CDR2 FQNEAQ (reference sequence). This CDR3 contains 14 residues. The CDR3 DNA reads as TGTGCCAGCAGCTTGGGGTCGGTGTTCTATGGCTACACCTTC. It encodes CASSLGSVFYGYTF.

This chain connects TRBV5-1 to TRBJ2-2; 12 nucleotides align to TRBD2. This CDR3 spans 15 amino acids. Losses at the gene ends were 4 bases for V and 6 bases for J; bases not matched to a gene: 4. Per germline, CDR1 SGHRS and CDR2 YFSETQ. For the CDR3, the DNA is TGCGCCAGCAGCAGCGGACTAGCGGGGCCCGGGGAGCTGTTTTTT. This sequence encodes CASSSGLAGPGELFF.

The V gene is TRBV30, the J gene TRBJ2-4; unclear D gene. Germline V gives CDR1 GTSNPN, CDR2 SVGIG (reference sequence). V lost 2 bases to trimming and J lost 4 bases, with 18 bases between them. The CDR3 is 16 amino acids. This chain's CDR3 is CAWSLARRLYKNIQYF. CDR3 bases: TGTGCCTGGAGTTTGGCCAGGCGGTTATATAAAAACATTCAGTACTTC.

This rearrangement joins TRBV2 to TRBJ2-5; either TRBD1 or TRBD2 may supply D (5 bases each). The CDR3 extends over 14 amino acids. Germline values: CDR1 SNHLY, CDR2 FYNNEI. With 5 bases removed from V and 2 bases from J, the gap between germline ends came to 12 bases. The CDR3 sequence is CASSLGRAQETQYF. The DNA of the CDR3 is TGTGCCAGCAGTCTGGGACGAGCTCAAGAGACCCAGTACTTC.

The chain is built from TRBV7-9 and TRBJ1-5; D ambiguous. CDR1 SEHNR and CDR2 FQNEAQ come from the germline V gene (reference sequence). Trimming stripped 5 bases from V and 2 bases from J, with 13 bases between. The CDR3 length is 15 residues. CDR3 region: CASSSSRLGNQPQHF. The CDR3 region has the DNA TGTGCCAGCAGCAGCAGTCGTCTGGGCAATCAGCCCCAGCATTTT.

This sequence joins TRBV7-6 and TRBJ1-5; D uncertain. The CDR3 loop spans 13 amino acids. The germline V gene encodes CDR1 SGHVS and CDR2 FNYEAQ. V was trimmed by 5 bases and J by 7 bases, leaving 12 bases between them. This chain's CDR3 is CASSKGLRQPQHF. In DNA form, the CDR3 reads TGTGCCAGCAGCAAAGGGTTGCGACAGCCCCAGCATTTT.

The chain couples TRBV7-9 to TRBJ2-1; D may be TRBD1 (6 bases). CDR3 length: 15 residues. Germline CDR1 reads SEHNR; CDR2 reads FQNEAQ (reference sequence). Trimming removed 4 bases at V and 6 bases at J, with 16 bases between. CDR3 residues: CASSYSGQGGNEQFF. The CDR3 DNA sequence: TGTGCCAGCAGCTATTCGGGTCAAGGGGGCAATGAGCAGTTCTTC.

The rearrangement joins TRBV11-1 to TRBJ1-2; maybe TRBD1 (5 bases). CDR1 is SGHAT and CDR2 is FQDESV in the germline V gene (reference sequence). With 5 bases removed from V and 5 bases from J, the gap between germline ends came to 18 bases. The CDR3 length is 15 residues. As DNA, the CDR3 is TGTGCCAGCAGCCTACAACAGAACGGGGGATATGGCTACACCTTC. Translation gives CASSLQQNGGYGYTF.

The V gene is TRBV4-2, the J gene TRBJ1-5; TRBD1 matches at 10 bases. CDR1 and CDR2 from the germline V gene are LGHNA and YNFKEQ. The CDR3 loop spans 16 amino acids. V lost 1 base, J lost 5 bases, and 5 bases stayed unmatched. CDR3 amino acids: CASSQGDRGLDQPQHF. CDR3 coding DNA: TGTGCCAGCAGCCAAGGGGACAGGGGACTAGATCAGCCCCAGCATTTT.